This TCR beta chain was sequenced in a study of blood T cell repertoires in COVID-19. How the authors handled the data: How many nucleated cells were present was estimated from reference gene primer amplification. Using immunoSEQ multiplex PCR, the repertoire was profiled, and TCRdb retains in-frame clones only, with some absent. V and J calls plus clone size are reproduced from that table; the DNA served to infer D and trimming. In the table there are 350,000 to 500,000 clones, around nine tenths of which are singletons. Participants reported their clinical history, and cohort assignment relied on those reports. Exposed enrollees had met someone with a PCR-confirmed or clinician-diagnosed COVID-19 case at some point within the 2 weeks before study entry. There are a few counts of this clone. Germline V CDR1 and CDR2: LNHDA, SQIVND (reference sequence). The CDR3 runs 12 residues. The V and J ends lost 8 bases and 15 bases respectively, with 17 bases between them.

What was sequenced was PBMCs or T cells enriched from blood (not recorded which). The receptor was derived from a woman under 30 who had been exposed to COVID-19. This chain connects TRBV19 to TRBJ2-6; weak D call: TRBD2 (6 bases). CDR3 in amino acids: CASRWGGSTLTF. The CDR3 DNA reads TGTGCCAGTCGCTGGGGAGGTAGCACCCTGACTTTC.